This T cell receptor beta chain is from a study of cytomegalovirus exposure and HLA in healthy donors. Study observations and caveats: TRBV6-2, TRBV6-3 and other indistinguishable V segments were excluded. In a later analysis, several top co-occurrence clusters appeared linked to parvovirus B19, influenza, CMV and Epstein-Barr virus.

Primers included in the PCR were 60 Vbeta and 13 Jbeta primers. TCRdb keeps only in-frame clones here, not all; method: immunoSEQ multiplex PCR. This sample's table reports roughly 75,000 clones. In regard to this clone: Its antigen is unknown.

CDR3 length equals 16 residues. The V gene end was trimmed by 3 bases and the J gene end by 6 bases; junction bases not matched to a gene: 13. Germline V gene lookup returns CDR1 SEHNR and CDR2 FQNEAQ (reference sequence). The sequenced material came from PBMCs. The rearrangement joins TRBV7-9 to TRBJ1-2; 7 nucleotides match TRBD1. The sequence was obtained from a boy between 10 and 17 years old in good health and CMV-seronegative. CDR3 coding DNA: TGTGCCAGCAGCTTCTACCCGGTACAGGGGAGCGATGGCTACACCTTC. Amino acids: CASSFYPVQGSDGYTF.